A selection of T cell receptor beta chains follows, all from one sample in a study of pediatric ulcerative colitis. Method: immunoSEQ multiplex PCR; TCRdb's copy keeps in-frame clones and lacks some. The table records roughly 10,000 clones, approximately 89% of them present only once. Material for sequencing was blood. The receptors shown here come from a girl aged 5 to 17 with moderate ulcerative colitis. Each CDR3 is given with its conserved first and last residue. A D gene is named only where the DNA matches it firmly. Clone size, where shown, is once, few, many, or a class for clones that have expanded.

D gene: NA
V gene: TRBV11-3
J gene: TRBJ2-3
clone size: NA
CDR3 DNA: TGTGCCAGCAGCTTAGGGGCTACGCAGTATTTT
CDR3 protein: CASSLGATQYF

D gene: NA
V gene: TRBV11-2
J gene: TRBJ1-2
clone size: NA
CDR3 DNA: TGTGCCAGCAGCTTAGAGTGGGGGCGGGGGAGGCAGGCGGCTGGCTACACCTTC
CDR3 protein: CASSLEWGRGRQAAGYTF

D gene: NA
V gene: TRBV7-9
J gene: TRBJ1-1
clone size: NA
CDR3 DNA: TGTGCCAGCAGCTTAAGGGCGGGGAGGGACACTGAAGCTTTCTTT
CDR3 protein: CASSLRAGRDTEAFF

D gene: NA
V gene: TRBV18
J gene: TRBJ1-3
clone size: once
CDR3 DNA: TGTGCCAGCTCACCATTTGGAGGAAACTCTGGAAACACCATATATTTT
CDR3 protein: CASSPFGGNSGNTIYF

D gene: NA
V gene: TRBV5-8
J gene: TRBJ2-2
clone size: NA
CDR3 DNA: TGTGCCAGCAGCTTCCCCGGAACGAACACCGGGGAGCTGTTTTTT
CDR3 protein: CASSFPGTNTGELFF

D gene: NA
V gene: TRBV9
J gene: TRBJ2-3
clone size: NA
CDR3 DNA: TGTGCCAGCAGCGTCCGGGTATCAGATACGCAGTATTTT
CDR3 protein: CASSVRVSDTQYF

D gene: NA
V gene: TRBV19
J gene: TRBJ2-2
clone size: NA
CDR3 DNA: TGTGCCAGTAGTCAAGGGACACAGGTCACCGGGGAGCTGTTTTTT
CDR3 protein: CASSQGTQVTGELFF

D gene: NA
V gene: TRBV6-5
J gene: TRBJ1-3
clone size: once
CDR3 DNA: TGTGCCAGCAGGACTGGAGGTGATGGAAACACCATATATTTT
CDR3 protein: CASRTGGDGNTIYF

D gene: TRBD1
V gene: TRBV4-2
J gene: TRBJ1-5
clone size: NA
CDR3 DNA: TGTGCCAGCAGCCGGGGGACAGCCGAGTCTCAGCCCCAGCATTTT
CDR3 protein: CASSRGTAESQPQHF

D gene: NA
V gene: TRBV5-1
J gene: TRBJ1-1
clone size: NA
CDR3 DNA: TGCGCCAGCAGCCAGGACGCCCTGAACACTGAAGCTTTCTTT
CDR3 protein: CASSQDALNTEAFF

D gene: TRBD1
V gene: TRBV18
J gene: TRBJ1-1
clone size: NA
CDR3 DNA: TGTGCCAGCTCAGAAGGGACAGGGGACACTGAAGCTTTCTTT
CDR3 protein: CASSEGTGDTEAFF

D gene: TRBD1
V gene: TRBV4-1
J gene: TRBJ1-5
clone size: NA
CDR3 DNA: TGCGCCAGCAGTCTTACTACAGGGGCCCTTTGGAGCAATCAGCCCCAGCATTTT
CDR3 protein: CASSLTTGALWSNQPQHF

D gene: NA
V gene: TRBV5-6
J gene: TRBJ2-5
clone size: NA
CDR3 DNA: TGTGCCAGCAGCCCGGCGGGCAGGGGTAGGGAGACCCAGTACTTC
CDR3 protein: CASSPAGRGRETQYF

D gene: NA
V gene: TRBV4-1
J gene: TRBJ2-7
clone size: NA
CDR3 DNA: TGCGCCAGCAGCCAATCTAGCGTGCAGTACTTC
CDR3 protein: CASSQSSVQYF

D gene: NA
V gene: TRBV19
J gene: TRBJ2-7
clone size: NA
CDR3 DNA: TGTGCCAGTAGTATGGGAAGGAAGGTCGAGCAGTACTTC
CDR3 protein: CASSMGRKVEQYF

D gene: TRBD2
V gene: TRBV10-2
J gene: TRBJ2-2
clone size: NA
CDR3 DNA: TGCGCCAGTTCAGCGGGGGGGCCAAGAACCGGGGAGCTGTTTTTT
CDR3 protein: CASSAGGPRTGELFF